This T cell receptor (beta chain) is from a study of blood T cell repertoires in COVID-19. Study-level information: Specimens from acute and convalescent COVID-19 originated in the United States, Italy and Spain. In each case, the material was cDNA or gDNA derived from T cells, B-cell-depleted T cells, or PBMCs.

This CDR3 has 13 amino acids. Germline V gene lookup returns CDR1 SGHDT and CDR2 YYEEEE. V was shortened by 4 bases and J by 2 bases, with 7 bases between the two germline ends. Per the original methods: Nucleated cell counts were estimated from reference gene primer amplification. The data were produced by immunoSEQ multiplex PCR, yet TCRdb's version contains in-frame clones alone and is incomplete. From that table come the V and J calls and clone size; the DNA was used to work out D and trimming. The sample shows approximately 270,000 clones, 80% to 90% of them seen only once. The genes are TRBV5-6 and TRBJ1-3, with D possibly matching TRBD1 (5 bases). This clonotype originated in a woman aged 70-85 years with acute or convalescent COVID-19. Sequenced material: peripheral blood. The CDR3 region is CASSPDTGNTIYF. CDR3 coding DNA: TGTGCCAGCAGCCCGGACACTGGAAACACCATATATTTT.